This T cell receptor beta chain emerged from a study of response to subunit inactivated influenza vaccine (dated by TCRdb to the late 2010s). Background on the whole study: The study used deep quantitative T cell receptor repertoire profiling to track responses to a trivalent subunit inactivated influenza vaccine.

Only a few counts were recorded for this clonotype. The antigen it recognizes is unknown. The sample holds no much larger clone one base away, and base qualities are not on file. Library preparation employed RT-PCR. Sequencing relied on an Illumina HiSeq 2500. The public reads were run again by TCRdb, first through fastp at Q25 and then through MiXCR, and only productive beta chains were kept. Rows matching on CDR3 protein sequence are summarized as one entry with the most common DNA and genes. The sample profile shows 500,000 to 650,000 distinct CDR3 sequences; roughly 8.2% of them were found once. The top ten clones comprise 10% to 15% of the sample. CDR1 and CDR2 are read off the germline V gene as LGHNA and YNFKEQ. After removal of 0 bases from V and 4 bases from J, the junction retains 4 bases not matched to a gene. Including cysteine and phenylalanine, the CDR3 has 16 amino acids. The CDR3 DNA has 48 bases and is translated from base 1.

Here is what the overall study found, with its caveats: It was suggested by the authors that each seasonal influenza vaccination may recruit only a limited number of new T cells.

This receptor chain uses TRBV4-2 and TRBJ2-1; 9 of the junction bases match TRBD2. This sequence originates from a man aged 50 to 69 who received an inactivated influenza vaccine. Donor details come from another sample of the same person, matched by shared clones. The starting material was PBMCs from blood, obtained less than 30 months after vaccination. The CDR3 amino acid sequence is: CASSQEASGKYNEQFF. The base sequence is TGTGCCAGCAGCCAAGAGGCTAGCGGGAAGTACAATGAGCAGTTCTTC.